The 27 T cell receptor beta chains below were found in one sample sequenced in a study of identical twins. Each CDR3 protein is one row after TCRdb ran MiXCR on the 5' RACE reads. Of hundreds of thousands of distinct CDR3 sequences in the sample, about 7% were seen once. These sequences were also reported in another study, on yellow fever vaccine responses in identical twins.

The sequenced material came from PBMCs. The receptors stem from a woman aged 18-35 years in good health.

V gene TRBV5-4 combines with J gene TRBJ2-1; TRBD2 matches at 11 bases. CDR1 is SGHNT, CDR2 YYREEE, per germline (reference sequence). This CDR3 is built from 16 residues. Trimming cost V 4 bases and J 5 bases; bases outside gene matches: 8. CDR3 sequence: CASSQTSGSQDNEQFF. CDR3 coding DNA: TGTGCCAGCAGCCAAACTAGCGGGAGTCAGGACAATGAGCAGTTCTTC.

This clonotype was counted many times. The V call is TRBV7-2, the J call TRBJ1-5; D ambiguous. Trimming removed 1 base at V and 6 bases at J, with 10 bases between. The germline gives CDR1 SGHTA, CDR2 FQGNSA. The CDR3 sequence is 14 residues long. Here the CDR3 reads CASSLETPSQPQHF. In DNA, the CDR3 is TGTGCCAGCAGCTTAGAAACCCCGAGTCAGCCCCAGCATTTT.

This clonotype was observed at least ten times. The chain couples TRBV4-2 to TRBJ2-1, with 8 bases fitting TRBD2. The germline gives CDR1 LGHNA, CDR2 YNFKEQ. V shed 0 bases and J 9 bases; nucleotides not matched to a gene: 7. This CDR3 region has 15 residues. CDR3 sequence: CASSQEVLAGREQFF. The CDR3, as DNA: TGTGCCAGCAGCCAAGAAGTGCTAGCGGGTCGTGAGCAGTTCTTC.

The table lists this clonotype with a few counts. The CDR3 region is CAISERTALNYGYTF. In DNA, the CDR3 is TGTGCCATCAGTGAGAGGACAGCTTTGAACTATGGCTACACCTTC. The rearrangement joins TRBV10-3 to TRBJ1-2; D is possibly TRBD1 (6 bases). The CDR3 totals 15 residues. Germline V lookup: CDR1 ENHRY, CDR2 SYGVKD. The germline V and J ends were trimmed by 2 bases and 2 bases, with 12 bases remaining between them.

This chain joins TRBV29-1 and TRBJ2-5, with 8 bases fitting TRBD1. Germline-derived CDR1 and CDR2 are SQVTM and ANQGSEA. The CDR3 consists of 13 residues. The trim removed 5 bases at V and 2 bases at J, leaving 4 bases unmatched. The CDR3 is CSVWRTGQETQYF. The CDR3 coding sequence is TGCAGCGTTTGGAGGACAGGGCAAGAGACCCAGTACTTC.

This clonotype was seen ten or more times. The chain links TRBV25-1 to TRBJ2-1; D is perhaps TRBD1 (6 bases). CDR3 length equals 15 residues. V was pared by 3 bases and J by 9 bases, with 18 bases between. Germline-derived CDR1 and CDR2 are MGHDK and SYGVNS. In DNA, the CDR3 is TGTGCCAGCAGTGATCGTACAGGGAGAAAGGTTGAGCAGTTCTTC. The encoded protein is CASSDRTGRKVEQFF.

This clonotype came up a few times. The chain uses TRBV7-2 and TRBJ2-7, with D tentatively TRBD2 (6 bases). Germline values: CDR1 SGHTA, CDR2 FQGNSA. The CDR3 covers 13 residues. Trimming left V 5 bases short and J 7 bases short, with 15 bases between. CDR3 loop: CASSPPGEWEQYF. For the CDR3, the DNA is TGTGCCAGCAGCCCACCGGGAGAATGGGAGCAGTACTTC.

Many counts were recorded for this clonotype. J is TRBJ1-4 and V is TRBV15; maybe TRBD1 (5 bases). Trimming removed 2 bases from V and 2 bases from J, with 12 bases in between. This CDR3 is built from 16 residues. The V gene's germline CDR1 is LNHNV and CDR2 YYDKDF (reference sequence). The CDR3 here is CATSRSGTTTNEKLFF. Here the CDR3 DNA reads TGTGCCACCAGCAGATCAGGGACCACGACTAATGAAAAACTGTTTTTT.

This clonotype has a count of ten or more. The chain joins TRBV12-3 or TRBV12-4 to TRBJ2-1; TRBD2 matches at 7 bases. Germline trimming cut 2 bases from V and 3 bases from J; bases unmatched to any gene: 7. The CDR3 length is 16 residues. The CDR3 region is CASSLKMAGDYNEQFF. CDR3 DNA sequence: TGTGCCAGCAGTTTAAAAATGGCGGGAGACTACAATGAGCAGTTCTTC.

Here the CDR3 DNA reads TGTGCCAGCAGCTTACAAATCTTCAATGAGCAGTTCTTC. Protein sequence: CASSLQIFNEQFF. This chain joins TRBV7-6 and TRBJ2-1; D is unclear. The germline CDR1 and CDR2 sequences are SGHVS and FNYEAQ. This CDR3 contains 13 residues. V was clipped by 2 bases and J by 6 bases, with 8 bases between them.

This clonotype was detected many times. The V call is TRBV5-1, the J call TRBJ2-1; D is perhaps TRBD2 (7 bases). The CDR3 extends over 15 amino acids. V was pared by 3 bases and J by 3 bases, with 13 bases between. Germline V gene data show CDR1 as SGHRS and CDR2 as YFSETQ. In DNA, the CDR3 is TGCGCCAGCAGCTCGGGGGGCGAGCTCTACAATGAGCAGTTCTTC. It is translated as CASSSGGELYNEQFF.

This clonotype has a count of ten or more. The V gene is TRBV10-3, the J gene TRBJ1-4; the match to TRBD1 covers 7 bases. The CDR3 contains 14 residues. In germline, CDR1 is ENHRY, CDR2 SYGVKD. The V gene end was trimmed by 0 bases and the J gene end by 5 bases; junction bases not matched to a gene: 0. CDR3 region: CAISESGQNEKLFF. DNA for the CDR3: TGTGCCATCAGTGAGTCGGGACAGAATGAAAAACTGTTTTTT.

This clonotype was seen more than once but under ten times. The V and J genes are TRBV28 and TRBJ1-1; 10 bases align to TRBD1. The CDR3 is 17 amino acids. V trimming: 5 bases; J trimming: 1 base; junction bases outside the gene matches: 10. Germline loops: CDR1 MDHEN, CDR2 SYDVKM. The CDR3 spells CASSPRGTGVGNTEAFF. In nucleotides, the CDR3 is TGTGCCAGCAGTCCCCGTGGGACAGGGGTTGGGAACACTGAAGCTTTCTTT.

This clonotype was recorded many times. V usage is TRBV7-3 and J usage is TRBJ1-1; no clear D. Germline V lookup: CDR1 SGHTA, CDR2 FQGTGA. Trimming cost V 5 bases and J 3 bases, with 13 bases left between them. CDR3 length: 14 residues. As DNA, the CDR3 is TGTGCCAGCAGCCCCGCCGGGGTTGACACTGAAGCTTTCTTT. Its protein product is CASSPAGVDTEAFF.

This clonotype was recorded at least ten times. The genes are TRBV28 and TRBJ2-2, with TRBD1 matching over 8 bases. The trim removed 2 bases at V and 2 bases at J, leaving 4 bases unmatched. Germline values: CDR1 MDHEN, CDR2 SYDVKM. This CDR3 is 16 amino acids long. The CDR3 loop is CASSLDRGKNTGELFF. The CDR3 DNA sequence: TGTGCCAGCAGTTTAGACAGGGGAAAAAACACCGGGGAGCTGTTTTTT.

This clonotype was picked up many times. V and J are TRBV12-3 or TRBV12-4 and TRBJ2-1; 10 bases align to TRBD2. The CDR3 contains 17 residues. The V and J ends lost 5 bases and 2 bases, in that order; junction bases with no gene match: 9. Written as DNA, the CDR3 is TGTGCCAGCAGTCTACTGCGGACTAGCGGTACCTACAATGAGCAGTTCTTC. Its protein is CASSLLRTSGTYNEQFF.

The V and J genes are TRBV7-8 and TRBJ2-1; 10 nucleotides match TRBD2. The CDR3 is 14 amino acids. V trimming: 6 bases; J trimming: 7 bases; junction bases outside the gene matches: 6. Per germline, CDR1 SGHVS and CDR2 FQNEAQ. The CDR3 here is CASREAGGPNEQFF. CDR3 sequence (DNA): TGTGCCAGCAGGGAAGCGGGGGGGCCGAATGAGCAGTTCTTC.

This clonotype was found a few times. V is TRBV7-2 and J is TRBJ1-4, with no clear D. This CDR3 contains 14 residues. The germline gives CDR1 SGHTA, CDR2 FQGNSA. V was cut by 3 bases and J by 6 bases, with 11 bases left in between. CDR3 loop: CASSFDPGDEKLFF. The CDR3 DNA reads TGTGCCAGCAGCTTCGACCCGGGCGATGAAAAACTGTTTTTT.

The rearrangement links TRBV7-2 to TRBJ1-1; D is undetermined. Germline V CDR1 and CDR2: SGHTA, FQGNSA. The V end lost 2 bases, the J end lost 11 bases, and 3 bases lay between the germline ends. The CDR3 is 9 amino acids. The DNA for the CDR3 is TGTGCCAGCAGCTTATACGCTTTCTTT. It codes for CASSLYAFF.

The genes are TRBV2 and TRBJ2-3; possibly TRBD1 for D (5 bases). V was cut by 2 bases and J by 2 bases, with 20 bases left in between. The CDR3 consists of 18 residues. Per the germline V gene, CDR1 is SNHLY and CDR2 is FYNNEI. DNA for the CDR3: TGTGCCAGCAGTGAATTTTTTATGGAAGGGGCGAACACAGATACGCAGTATTTT. Its protein product is CASSEFFMEGANTDTQYF.

This chain joins TRBV11-2 and TRBJ2-7; D ambiguous. There are 13 residues in the CDR3. Germline V gives CDR1 SGHAT, CDR2 FQNNGV. The V end was cut by 4 bases, the J end by 8 bases, with 15 bases between. The CDR3: CASSSDTPRQQYF. For the CDR3, the DNA is TGTGCCAGCAGCTCAGACACCCCGAGGCAGCAGTACTTC.

This clonotype was seen repeatedly, ten times or more. The chain recombines TRBV4-2 with TRBJ2-1, with 7 bases aligning to TRBD1. Germline assignment: CDR1 LGHNA and CDR2 YNFKEQ. V gave up 4 bases and J gave up 0 bases; unmatched junction bases: 3. There are 15 residues in the CDR3. This CDR3 reads CASSLRQGSYNEQFF. For the CDR3, the DNA is TGTGCCAGCAGCCTGCGACAGGGCTCCTACAATGAGCAGTTCTTC.

This clonotype was found a few times. The chain couples TRBV6-2 or TRBV6-3 to TRBJ2-3; the D is unclear. This CDR3 has 14 residues. From germline, CDR1 is MNHEY and CDR2 SVGEGT. Trimming stripped 5 bases from V and 2 bases from J, with 11 bases between. Written as DNA, the CDR3 is TGTGCCAGCAGTCTCCCGAGGTACACAGATACGCAGTATTTT. This gives the protein CASSLPRYTDTQYF.

This clonotype was found a few times. The rearrangement joins TRBV24-1 to TRBJ2-1; TRBD2 might be the D (6 bases). V lost 3 bases to trimming and J lost 2 bases, with 16 bases between them. The germline CDR1 and CDR2 sequences are KGHDR and SFDVKD. The CDR3 loop spans 17 amino acids. For the CDR3, the DNA is TGTGCCACCAGTGATCCCGGCCCGTCGGGGGCCTACAATGAGCAGTTCTTC. Protein product: CATSDPGPSGAYNEQFF.

There are many counts of this clonotype. The chain joins TRBV12-3 or TRBV12-4 to TRBJ1-5, with D maybe TRBD1 (5 bases). Trimming removed 8 bases from V and 2 bases from J, with 13 bases in between. The CDR3 loop spans 14 amino acids. The CDR3 DNA reads TGTGCCAGCTGCCGCGGGGGAGGCAATCAGCCCCAGCATTTT. This sequence encodes CASCRGGGNQPQHF.

The chain recombines TRBV25-1 with TRBJ1-6; 7 bases align to TRBD1. Germline V lookup: CDR1 MGHDK, CDR2 SYGVNS. V lost 5 bases and J lost 9; bases outside the gene matches: 7. The CDR3 is made up of 14 amino acids. The CDR3 is CASSTQQGISPLHF. CDR3 nucleotide sequence: TGTGCCAGCAGTACACAACAGGGGATTTCACCCCTCCACTTT. The whole variable domain, remainder taken from reference TRBV25-1 and TRBJ1-6, is EADIYQTPRYLVIGTGKKITLECSQTMGHDKMYWYQQDPGMELHLIHYSYGVNSTEKGDLSSESTVSRIRTEHFPLTLESARPSHTSQYLCASSTQQGISPLHFGNGTRLTVT.

This clonotype was seen repeatedly, ten times or more. The chain has TRBV6-1 and TRBJ2-5; 7 nucleotides agree with TRBD2. Trimming cost V 5 bases and J 5 bases; bases outside gene matches: 11. Germline CDR1 is MNHNS and CDR2 is SASEGT. The CDR3 spans 15 residues. CDR3 nucleotide sequence: TGTGCCAGCAGTACATTGGGCGGGAGTTGGGAGACCCAGTACTTC. Amino acids: CASSTLGGSWETQYF.